This TCR beta chain was identified in a study of metastatic and nonmetastatic thyroid tumors. Using MiXCR, TCRdb reanalyzed the PCR reads. The profile shows just under 4,000 clones, 22% of them singletons. Germline V gene lookup returns CDR1 MDHEN and CDR2 SYDVKM. V lost 7 bases, J lost 10 bases, and 17 bases lay in between. CDR3 length: 14 amino acids. Until they underwent thyroid surgery, no patient had received any treatment. This clone showed up just a few times. This sequence originates from a female donor with papillary thyroid cancer or a benign thyroid nodule (not recorded which). Some clones in this sample may be carry-over from other donors' samples. This sequence joins TRBV28 and TRBJ1-6; no clear D. The sequencing input was tumor tissue. CDR3 sequence: CASTRQDGGSPLHF. DNA of the CDR3: TGTGCCAGCACCCGGCAGGATGGTGGATCACCCCTCCACTTT.